Reported below is one T cell receptor (beta chain). Its antigen is currently unknown. TCRdb re-called the reads with MiXCR, one entry per CDR3 protein. This sample has some 590,000 distinct CDR3 sequences; approximately 40% occur once, and the top ten carry around 48%. V was shortened by 6 bases and J by 5 bases, with 13 bases between the two germline ends. CDR3 length: 13 amino acids. The germline gives CDR1 SGHTA, CDR2 FQGNSA. This specimen comes from a study of T cell repertoires in cytomegalovirus infection. Study background: Indications came from public TCR beta signatures; they pointed to CMV infection and to a matching HLA type.

Findings and caveats of the study: HLA-C-restricted CMV clonotypes gave the most frequent clonotype in two of eight donors.

The sequencing used cultured PBMCs, collected from culture after CMV antigen stimulation. J is TRBJ1-1 and V is TRBV7-2; no reliable D call. The TCR originated in a human donor in good health (CMV status not recorded). Some clones in this sample may be carry-over from other donors' samples. The CDR3 nucleotides read TGTGCCAGCAGGGTCTCCCCGGCAACTGAAGCTTTCTTT. Protein sequence: CASRVSPATEAFF.